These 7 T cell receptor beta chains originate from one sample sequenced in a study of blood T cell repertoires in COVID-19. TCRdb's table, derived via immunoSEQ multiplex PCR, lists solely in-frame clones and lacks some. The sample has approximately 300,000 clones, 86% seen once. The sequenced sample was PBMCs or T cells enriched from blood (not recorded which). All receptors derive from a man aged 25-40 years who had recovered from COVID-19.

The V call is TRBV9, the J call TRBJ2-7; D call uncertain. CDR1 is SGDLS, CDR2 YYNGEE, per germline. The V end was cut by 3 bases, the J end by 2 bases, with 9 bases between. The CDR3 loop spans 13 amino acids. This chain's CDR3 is CASSADSPYEQYF. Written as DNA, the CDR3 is TGTGCCAGCAGCGCCGATAGCCCCTACGAGCAGTACTTC.

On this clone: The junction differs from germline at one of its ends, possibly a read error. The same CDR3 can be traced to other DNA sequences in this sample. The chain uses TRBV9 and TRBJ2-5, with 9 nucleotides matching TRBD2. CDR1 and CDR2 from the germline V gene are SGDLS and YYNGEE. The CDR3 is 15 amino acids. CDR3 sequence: CARSAGGGGQETQYF. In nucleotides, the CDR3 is TGTGCCCGCAGCGCGGGGGGGGGCGGCCAAGAGACCCAGTACTTC. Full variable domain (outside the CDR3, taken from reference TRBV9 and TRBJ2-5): DSGVTQTPKHLITATGQRVTLRCSPRSGDLSVYWYQQSLDQGLQFLIQYYNGEERAKGNILERFSAQQFPDLHSELNLSSLELGDSALYFCARSAGGGGQETQYFGPGTRLLVL.

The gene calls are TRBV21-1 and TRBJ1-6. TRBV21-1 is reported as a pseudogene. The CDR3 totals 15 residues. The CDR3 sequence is CASSEVWEYNSPLHF. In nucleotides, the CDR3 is TGTGCCAGCAGCGAAGTATGGGAGTATAATTCACCCCTCCACTTT.

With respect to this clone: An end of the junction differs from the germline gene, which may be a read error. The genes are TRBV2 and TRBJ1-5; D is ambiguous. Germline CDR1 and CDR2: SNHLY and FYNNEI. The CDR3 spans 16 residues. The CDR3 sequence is CASSEDYLSGNQPQHF. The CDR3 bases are TGTGCCAGCAGTGAAGATTATTTGTCAGGCAACCAGCCCCAGCATTTT. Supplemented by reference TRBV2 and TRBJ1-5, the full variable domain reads EPEVTQTPSHQVTQMGQEVILRCVPISNHLYFYWYRQILGQKVEFLVSFYNNEISEKSEIFDDQFSVERPDGSNFTLKIRSTKLEDSAMYFCASSEDYLSGNQPQHFGDGTRLSIL.

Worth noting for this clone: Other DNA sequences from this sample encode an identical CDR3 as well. The CDR3 bases are TGTGCCAGCAGTTTGAGGGGGCTCACTGAAGCTTTCTTT. The encoded protein is CASSLRGLTEAFF. The chain couples TRBV28 to TRBJ1-1, with 7 nucleotides matching TRBD1. The CDR3 totals 13 residues. J lost 4 bases, V lost 3 bases, and 2 bases had no gene match. CDR1 is MDHEN, CDR2 SYDVKM, per germline.

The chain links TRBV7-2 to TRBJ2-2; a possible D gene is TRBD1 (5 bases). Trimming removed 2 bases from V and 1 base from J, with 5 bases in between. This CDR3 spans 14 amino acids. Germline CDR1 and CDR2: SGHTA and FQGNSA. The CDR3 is CASSLQGNTGELFF. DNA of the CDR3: TGTGCCAGCAGCTTACAGGGGAACACCGGGGAGCTGTTTTTT.

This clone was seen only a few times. CDR3 protein: CASSEYDSPSGNTIYF. The DNA for the CDR3 is TGTGCCAGCAGTGAATATGACAGTCCCTCTGGAAACACCATATATTTT. The J gene is TRBJ1-3, the V gene TRBV2, with TRBD1 as a possible D gene (5 bases). The CDR3 extends over 16 amino acids. Trimming cost V 2 bases and J 0 bases, with 11 bases left between them. CDR1 and CDR2 (germline): SNHLY, FYNNEI. Variable domain in full (rest from reference TRBV2 and TRBJ1-3): EPEVTQTPSHQVTQMGQEVILRCVPISNHLYFYWYRQILGQKVEFLVSFYNNEISEKSEIFDDQFSVERPDGSNFTLKIRSTKLEDSAMYFCASSEYDSPSGNTIYFGEGSWLTVV.